The 27 T cell receptor beta chains in this list originate from one sample, sequenced in a study of blood T cell repertoires in COVID-19. Some clones are missing from TCRdb's copy, which holds only in-frame ones; the method was immunoSEQ multiplex PCR. The sample carries around 270,000 clones, 70% to 90% recorded once. Sequencing was done on a sample of PBMCs or T cells enriched from blood (not recorded which). These receptors were obtained from a woman aged 25 to 39 who had recovered from COVID-19.

This clone was observed a single time. The rearrangement uses TRBV27 and TRBJ1-1, with a possible D match to TRBD1 (6 bases). The CDR3 has 19 amino acids. With 0 bases removed from V and 1 base from J, the gap between germline ends came to 21 bases. Germline V lookup: CDR1 MNHEY, CDR2 SMNVEV (reference sequence). The CDR3 spells CASSLSQGRRGTGNTEAFF. CDR3 nucleotides: TGTGCCAGCAGTTTATCCCAAGGTCGCAGGGGAACGGGGAACACTGAAGCTTTCTTT.

The chain joins TRBV29-1 to TRBJ2-7, with 11 bases lining up with TRBD2. This CDR3 contains 14 residues. The germline CDR1 and CDR2 sequences are SQVTM and ANQGSEA. J gave up 7 bases and V 3 bases, and 8 bases lay outside the gene matches. Here the CDR3 reads CSVEVAGGPGEQYF. In DNA form, the CDR3 reads TGCAGCGTTGAGGTAGCGGGAGGGCCGGGAGAGCAGTACTTC.

The rearrangement joins TRBV30 to TRBJ1-2; TRBD1 agrees at 8 bases. V shed 6 bases, J shed 8 bases, and the junction held 14 bases outside the gene matches. CDR3 size: 14 residues. Germline loops: CDR1 GTSNPN, CDR2 SVGIG (reference sequence). CDR3 amino acids: CACEQEGQDWGYTF. The CDR3 DNA reads as TGTGCCTGCGAGCAGGAGGGACAGGATTGGGGCTACACCTTC.

The genes are TRBV6-5 and TRBJ1-2; D gene ambiguous. The CDR3 extends over 15 amino acids. Trimming removed 3 bases from V and 5 bases from J, with 16 bases in between. CDR1 MNHEY and CDR2 SVGAGI come from the germline V gene. Here the CDR3 reads CASSYDSSDRYGYTF. The CDR3 coding sequence is TGTGCCAGCAGTTATGACTCCTCGGATCGGTATGGCTACACCTTC.

This clone was detected once. V and J are TRBV7-9 and TRBJ2-3; no definite D call. The CDR3 sequence is 15 residues long. Deletions cut 2 bases from V and 6 bases from J, with 15 bases between. Germline assignment: CDR1 SEHNR and CDR2 FQNEAQ (reference sequence). CDR3 nucleotides: TGTGCCAGCAGCTTACGGCCAGGTCGAACGGATACGCAGTATTTT. Translated: CASSLRPGRTDTQYF.

This rearrangement joins TRBV7-9 to TRBJ2-1, with D possibly matching TRBD2 (6 bases). Between the trimmed V and J ends, which lost 5 bases and 0 bases, there was a span of 14 bases. This CDR3 spans 16 amino acids. Germline V gene data show CDR1 as SEHNR and CDR2 as FQNEAQ (reference sequence). The CDR3 DNA sequence: TGTGCCAGCAGCCTCCTTCGGGGGAGCTCCTACAATGAGCAGTTCTTC. This encodes CASSLLRGSSYNEQFF.

The chain couples TRBV28 to TRBJ1-1; 9 nucleotides line up with TRBD1. CDR3 length: 15 amino acids. CDR1 is MDHEN and CDR2 is SYDVKM in the germline V gene. J lost 1 base, V lost 4 bases, and 4 bases had no gene match. In DNA form, the CDR3 reads TGTGCCAGCAGTTCGGCGGGACAGGGGAACACTGAAGCTTTCTTT. Residues: CASSSAGQGNTEAFF.

The chain carries TRBV6-5 and TRBJ1-1; tentative D call: TRBD1 (5 bases). The CDR3 is 11 amino acids. The V end was cut by 2 bases, the J end by 8 bases, with 6 bases between. Germline V CDR1 and CDR2: MNHEY, SVGAGI. In nucleotides, the CDR3 is TGTGCCAGCAGTTACGGGGGGGAAGCTTTCTTT. Translation gives CASSYGGEAFF.

V and J are TRBV18 and TRBJ2-7, with 12 bases aligning to TRBD1. The germline V gene encodes CDR1 KGHSH and CDR2 LQKENI. Trimming cost V 5 bases and J 3 bases; bases outside gene matches: 11. The CDR3 spans 17 residues. Here the CDR3 reads CASSTGTGGYGVYEQYF. In DNA, the CDR3 is TGTGCCAGCTCAACCGGGACAGGGGGCTATGGAGTCTACGAGCAGTACTTC. The full variable domain, its missing parts supplied by reference TRBV18 and TRBJ2-7, is NAGVMQNPRHLVRRRGQEARLRCSPMKGHSHVYWYRQLPEEGLKFMVYLQKENIIDESGMPKERFSAEFPKEGPSILRIQQVVRGDSAAYFCASSTGTGGYGVYEQYFGPGTRLTVT.

The genes are TRBV20-1 and TRBJ2-7, with 13 bases matching TRBD2. V lost 3 bases to trimming and J lost 4 bases; unmatched junction nucleotides: 6. CDR1 is DFQATT and CDR2 is SNEGSKA in the germline V gene (reference sequence). This CDR3 comprises 15 residues. CDR3 bases: TGCAGTGCTAGTCCAGGGACTAGCGGGAAGTACGAGCAGTACTTC. Residues: CSASPGTSGKYEQYF.

The genes are TRBV6-5 and TRBJ2-7, with 8 bases lining up with TRBD2. Trimming cost V 3 bases and J 0 bases; bases outside gene matches: 4. The CDR3 sequence is 15 residues long. Germline lookup yields CDR1 MNHEY and CDR2 SVGAGI. In nucleotides, the CDR3 is TGTGCCAGCAGTTATGAGAGCGGGAGCTCCTACGAGCAGTACTTC. Its translation is CASSYESGSSYEQYF.

The chain recombines TRBV7-9 with TRBJ2-1; 10 bases are shared with TRBD2. V was pared by 2 bases and J by 0 bases, with 10 bases of the junction left unmatched. This CDR3 comprises 19 residues. Germline assignment: CDR1 SEHNR and CDR2 FQNEAQ (reference sequence). CDR3: CASSLLGGASGSSYNEQFF. As DNA, the CDR3 is TGTGCCAGCAGCTTATTGGGTGGTGCTAGCGGGAGCTCCTACAATGAGCAGTTCTTC.

This chain connects TRBV7-9 to TRBJ2-3; 7 bases line up with TRBD1. The CDR3 contains 16 residues. CDR1 is SEHNR and CDR2 is FQNEAQ in the germline V gene (reference sequence). Unmatched junction bases numbered 7, after V lost 1 base and J lost 3 bases. The DNA for the CDR3 is TGTGCCAGCAGCTTAGGTGGGGGACAGACAACAGATACGCAGTATTTT. Translating it yields CASSLGGGQTTDTQYF.

J is TRBJ1-6 and V is TRBV7-9; a weak D match, TRBD1 (5 bases). Germline CDR1 SEHNR, CDR2 FQNEAQ (reference sequence). There are 16 residues in the CDR3. The V gene lost 2 bases and the J gene lost 9 bases, with 17 bases spanning the gap. CDR3 region: CASSLRGGGKGSPLHF. The DNA for the CDR3 is TGTGCCAGCAGCTTAAGGGGCGGCGGGAAGGGTTCACCCCTCCACTTT. Based on the CDR3 plus reference TRBV7-9 and TRBJ1-6, the full variable domain is DTGVSQNPRHKITKRGQNVTFRCDPISEHNRLYWYRQTLGQGPEFLTYFQNEAQLEKSRLLSDRFSAERPKGSFSTLEIQRTEQGDSAMYLCASSLRGGGKGSPLHFGNGTRLTVT.

The chain has TRBV6-1 and TRBJ1-2, with a tentative D call TRBD1 (5 bases). This CDR3 is 13 amino acids long. Trimming took 11 bases from V and 1 from J, leaving 14 bases between them. Germline values: CDR1 MNHNS, CDR2 SASEGT. The chain's CDR3 is CASGESNNYGYTF. The CDR3, as DNA: TGTGCCTCGGGGGAAAGTAATAACTATGGCTACACCTTC.

The chain recombines TRBV19 with TRBJ2-3; 9 bases map to TRBD1. This CDR3 contains 16 residues. CDR1 is LNHDA and CDR2 is SQIVND in the germline V gene (reference sequence). Losses at the gene ends were 2 bases for V and 7 bases for J; bases not matched to a gene: 10. The CDR3, as DNA: TGTGCCAGTAGTATACCGGGACAGGGCAGGGTAAATACGCAGTATTTT. Protein: CASSIPGQGRVNTQYF.

The sample holds a few counts of this clone. The chain has TRBV4-1 and TRBJ2-7; D gene uncertain. Germline V gene lookup returns CDR1 MGHRA and CDR2 YSYEKL. This CDR3 has 14 amino acids. V was pared by 3 bases and J by 0 bases, with 9 bases between. The CDR3: CASSQPRSSYEQYF. CDR3 in DNA: TGCGCCAGCAGCCAGCCAAGGAGCTCCTACGAGCAGTACTTC.

This clone has just one count. V is TRBV10-3 and J is TRBJ1-4; D gene unclear. The CDR3 spans 15 residues. Trimming shortened V by 0 bases and J by 4 bases, and 9 bases separated the two germline ends. Germline V gene sequence: CDR1 ENHRY, CDR2 SYGVKD. This CDR3 reads CAISESGSINEKLFF. Here the CDR3 DNA reads TGTGCCATCAGTGAGTCGGGGAGTATTAATGAAAAACTGTTTTTT.

CDR3 in amino acids: CATSRDKALAAGELFF. As DNA, the CDR3 is TGTGCCACCAGCAGAGATAAGGCCTTAGCGGCCGGGGAGCTGTTTTTT. The rearrangement joins TRBV15 to TRBJ2-2, with TRBD2 as a possible D gene (6 bases). The CDR3 extends over 16 amino acids. Trimming removed 0 bases from V and 6 bases from J, with 14 bases in between. Germline V gives CDR1 LNHNV, CDR2 YYDKDF (reference sequence).

This chain links TRBV10-3 with TRBJ2-3; 7 nucleotides match TRBD2. This CDR3 has 17 residues. CDR1 is ENHRY, CDR2 SYGVKD, per germline. Trimming removed 8 bases from V and 0 bases from J; junction bases left unmatched: 14. CDR3 region: CAISMTRGGGSTDTQYF. DNA of the CDR3: TGTGCCATCTCCATGACTCGGGGCGGGGGTAGCACAGATACGCAGTATTTT.

For this clone: One end of the junction fails to match germline, which may point to a read error. The chain carries TRBV3-1 (or the pseudogene TRBV3-2) and TRBJ2-7; 10 bases agree with TRBD2. Germline CDR1 reads LGHDT; CDR2 reads YNNKEL (reference sequence). This CDR3 is built from 12 residues. The CDR3 reads CASSQEGTSVNF. The CDR3 DNA reads TGTGCCAGCAGCCAAGAGGGGACTAGCGTAAACTTC.

This clone was seen once. J is TRBJ1-2 and V is TRBV18; 8 bases agree with TRBD1. Looked up from germline, CDR1 is KGHSH and CDR2 is LQKENI. The junction had 7 bases not matched to a gene; V was cut back by 8 bases and J by 8 bases. The CDR3 consists of 12 residues. The CDR3 DNA reads as TGTGCCAGCGCCGCAGGGGGCCTGGGCTACACCTTC. Translating gives CASAAGGLGYTF.

The gene calls are TRBV5-5 and TRBJ1-5; possibly TRBD1 for D (6 bases). Germline V gene sequence: CDR1 SGHKS, CDR2 YYEKEE (reference sequence). V was clipped by 4 bases and J by 4 bases, with 12 bases between them. The CDR3 covers 14 residues. CDR3 residues: CASSVVTGNQPQHF. The CDR3 region has the DNA TGTGCCAGCAGCGTTGTGACAGGTAATCAGCCCCAGCATTTT.

V is TRBV2 and J is TRBJ1-5; possibly TRBD1 for D (5 bases). CDR1 and CDR2 (germline): SNHLY, FYNNEI. The V end was cut by 6 bases, the J end by 2 bases, with 14 bases between. CDR3 length: 15 amino acids. In nucleotides, the CDR3 is TGTGCCAGCAGCAATGGAGACAGCCGCAATCAGCCCCAGCATTTT. This codes for CASSNGDSRNQPQHF.

V usage is TRBV11-2 and J usage is TRBJ1-5, with D possibly TRBD1 on 6 matching bases. Trimming left V 5 bases short and J 5 bases short, with 16 bases between. The germline V gene has CDR1 SGHAT and CDR2 FQNNGV. The CDR3 covers 15 residues. The CDR3 sequence is CASSLVTGSDQPQHF. The CDR3, as DNA: TGTGCCAGCAGCCTAGTAACAGGGTCCGATCAGCCCCAGCATTTT.

The rearrangement joins TRBV18 to TRBJ2-1, with TRBD1 matching over 8 bases. Germline CDR1 is KGHSH and CDR2 is LQKENI. The ends lost 4 bases at V and 0 bases at J; junction bases unmatched: 5. The CDR3 has 16 amino acids. The CDR3 sequence is CASSLPGQVSYNEQFF. Here the CDR3 DNA reads TGTGCCAGCTCACTACCGGGACAGGTCTCCTACAATGAGCAGTTCTTC.

V gene TRBV12-3 or TRBV12-4 combines with J gene TRBJ2-1; D not resolved. The CDR3 length is 13 residues. Between the trimmed V and J ends, which lost 5 bases and 10 bases, there was a span of 15 bases. The CDR3: CASSPTWAREQFF. CDR3 bases: TGTGCCAGCAGTCCAACTTGGGCCAGGGAGCAGTTCTTC.